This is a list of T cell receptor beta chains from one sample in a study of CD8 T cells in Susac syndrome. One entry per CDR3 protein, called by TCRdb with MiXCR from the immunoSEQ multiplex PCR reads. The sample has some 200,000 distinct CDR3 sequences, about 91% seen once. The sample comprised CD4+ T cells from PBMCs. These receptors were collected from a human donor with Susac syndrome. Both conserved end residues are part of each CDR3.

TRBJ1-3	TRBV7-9	CASTGIAGNTIYF
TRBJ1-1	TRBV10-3	CAISESGRAGEAFF
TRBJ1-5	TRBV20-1	CSAREETLSDQPQHF
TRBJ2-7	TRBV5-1	CASSLARGQTYEQYF
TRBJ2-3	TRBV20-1	CSASRSDGGTDTQYF
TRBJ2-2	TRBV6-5	CMTSGRNTGELFF
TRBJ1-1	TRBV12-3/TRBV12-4	CASTHRENTEAFF
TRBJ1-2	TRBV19	CASRTSEGRVGYTF
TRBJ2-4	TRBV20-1	CSARAGLSGNIQYF
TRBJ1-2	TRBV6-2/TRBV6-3	CASSQTGEMGYTF
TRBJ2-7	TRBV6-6	CASTPDREGYEQYF
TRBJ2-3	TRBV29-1	CSGTEATDTQYF
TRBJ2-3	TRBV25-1	CASSNSNLAGTDTQYF
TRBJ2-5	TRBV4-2	CASGTQETQYF
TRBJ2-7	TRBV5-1	CASSLGQGLHEQYF
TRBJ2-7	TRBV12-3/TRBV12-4	CASSLKVTVDEQYF
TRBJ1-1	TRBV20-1	CSARDRLNTEAFF
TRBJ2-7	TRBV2	CASRQGTGVLQYF
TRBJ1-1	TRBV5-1	CASSPGTTWRTEAFF
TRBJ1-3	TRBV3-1	CASSQWVSGGNTIYF
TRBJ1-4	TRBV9	CASSVGDATNEKLFF
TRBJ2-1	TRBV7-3	CASASGSTNEQFF
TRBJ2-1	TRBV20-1	CSAFHRGGGVDEQFF
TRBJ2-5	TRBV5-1	CASSISSGGAKTQYF
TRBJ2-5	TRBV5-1	CASSLGGNKETQYF
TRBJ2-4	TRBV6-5	CASSAGTGKNIQYF
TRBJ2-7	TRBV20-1	CSARETGMGEQYF
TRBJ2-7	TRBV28	CASSPLASGRAIYYEQYF
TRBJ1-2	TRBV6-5	CASCRDRDYYGYTF
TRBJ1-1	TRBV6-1	CASSVIVNTEAFF